This TCR beta chain emerged from a study of beta chain features in type 1 diabetes. The study, taken as a whole, reports: Type 1 diabetes patients showed a moderate but significant shortening of TCRB CDR3s in all four CD4+ subsets. Researchers reported that naive, central memory and Treg TCRB repertoires appeared more similar in patients than in healthy donors.

In regard to this clone: No antigen is known for it.

The collection from each donor was one heparinised blood draw averaging about 116 mL. CD45RO/CCR7/CD25/CD127/CD95/CD27 separated CD4+ naive, central memory, regulatory and stem cell-like memory cells by sorting. The germline gives CDR1 LNHDA, CDR2 SQIVND (reference sequence). The CDR3 sequence is 19 residues long. The ends lost 2 bases at V and 0 bases at J; junction bases unmatched: 6. All of the isolated RNA was reverse transcribed, so expressed TCRB transcripts were sequenced. Sequencing used immunoSEQ multiplex PCR; TCRdb keeps in-frame clones, though not all of them. Altogether 300,000 or so clones are present, approximately 15% being singletons, with the ten largest covering roughly 0.016%.

This chain connects TRBV19 to TRBJ2-6; 11 bases are shared with TRBD2. The TCR comes from a woman under 30 with type 1 diabetes. The sample taken for sequencing was naive CD4+ T cells from blood. CDR3 sequence reads: CASSITSLAGGSGANVLTF. CDR3 nucleotide sequence: TGTGCCAGTAGTATAACGTCGCTAGCGGGAGGCTCTGGGGCCAACGTCCTGACTTTC.